Listed here are 8 T cell receptor beta chains from one sample, sequenced in a study of T cell responses to AZD1222 COVID-19 vaccine. Repertoires were generated with immunoSEQ multiplex PCR, while TCRdb's copy carries only in-frame clones and drops some. This repertoire shows roughly 110,000 clones, 89% found once; its top ten account for around 6.7%. This specimen consisted of peripheral blood, obtained on day 0 of AZD1222 vaccination. These TCRs come from an adult in good health.

V and J are TRBV28 and TRBJ1-2; TRBD1 aligns across 11 bases. The CDR3 length is 14 residues. CDR1 MDHEN and CDR2 SYDVKM come from the germline V gene. V dropped 5 bases and J dropped 5; count of bases not matched to a gene: 4. The DNA of the CDR3 is TGTGCCAGCAGTGGACAGGGGGCGGGATATGGCTACACCTTC. Residues: CASSGQGAGYGYTF.

The chain has TRBV28 and TRBJ2-2, with 10 bases lining up with TRBD2. In germline, CDR1 is MDHEN, CDR2 SYDVKM. V lost 1 base to trimming and J lost 5 bases; unmatched junction nucleotides: 4. CDR3 length: 16 amino acids. CDR3 coding DNA: TGTGCCAGCAGTTTATTGACTAGCGGGCTTACCGGGGAGCTGTTTTTT. Amino acid sequence: CASSLLTSGLTGELFF.

V gene TRBV5-1 combines with J gene TRBJ2-2, with D perhaps matching TRBD2 (6 bases). V shed 1 base and J shed 7 bases, with 8 bases lying between them. Germline lookup yields CDR1 SGHRS and CDR2 YFSETQ. The CDR3 consists of 13 residues. CDR3 loop: CASSLTSNGELFF. The CDR3 nucleotides are TGCGCCAGCAGCTTGACTAGCAACGGGGAGCTGTTTTTT.

V and J are TRBV9 and TRBJ2-1; 7 bases agree with TRBD1. The V gene's germline CDR1 is SGDLS and CDR2 YYNGEE. Trimming cost V 3 bases and J 0 bases; bases outside gene matches: 6. CDR3 length: 16 amino acids. CDR3: CASSADRVVSYNEQFF. CDR3 bases: TGTGCCAGCAGCGCCGACAGGGTCGTCTCCTACAATGAGCAGTTCTTC.

The chain has TRBV11-2 and TRBJ1-4, with a weak D call TRBD1 (6 bases). CDR3 length: 14 residues. The V gene lost 5 bases and the J gene lost 4 bases, with 11 bases spanning the gap. Germline V gene sequence: CDR1 SGHAT, CDR2 FQNNGV. CDR3 protein: CASSHRDFNEKLFF. CDR3 nucleotide sequence: TGTGCCAGCAGCCACAGGGATTTTAATGAAAAACTGTTTTTT.

The CDR3 DNA reads as TGTGCCAGCAGTTACCCCCTCGGGGGAGTCTCCTACGAGCAGTACTTC. It translates to CASSYPLGGVSYEQYF. The chain has TRBV6-2 or TRBV6-3 and TRBJ2-7, with a weak D call TRBD2 (6 bases). The CDR3 is 16 residues long. The germline V gene has CDR1 MNHEY and CDR2 SVGEGT. The V end was cut by 2 bases, the J end by 0 bases, with 14 bases between.

The CDR3 is CASSTSSVDGYTF. CDR3 DNA sequence: TGTGCCAGCAGTACCTCCTCGGTGGACGGCTACACCTTC. The chain links TRBV27 to TRBJ1-2; the D is unclear. Trimming cost V 5 bases and J 8 bases, with 15 bases left between them. The CDR3 is 13 residues long. The germline CDR1 and CDR2 sequences are MNHEY and SMNVEV (reference sequence).

This clone was counted once. The chain combines TRBV10-3 with TRBJ1-2, with D possibly being TRBD1 (5 bases). Germline V gene sequence: CDR1 ENHRY, CDR2 SYGVKD. V was clipped by 2 bases and J by 4 bases, with 11 bases between them. The CDR3 is made up of 14 amino acids. The CDR3 DNA sequence: TGTGCCATCAGTGAGGCAGGGCCGGGCTATGGCTACACCTTC. Protein sequence: CAISEAGPGYGYTF.